This T cell receptor beta chain derives from a study of T cell responses to AZD1222 COVID-19 vaccine (dated by TCRdb to 2020 to 2023). About the study as a whole: AZD1222 recipients with second doses at about 4 weeks or about 12 weeks were pooled, because spike-specific TCR depth and breadth did not differ between schedules. A total of 233 trial participants underwent TCR sequencing, of whom approximately 200 had received two doses of AZD1222 and about 25 had received two doses of the MenACWY control vaccine. Enrollment into the trials was organized by age into subgroups of 18-55, 56-69 and 70-plus years, and those subgroups contained approximately 160, 26 and 62 TCR-sequenced participants, respectively. Study-wide findings and limitations: Vaccine-associated CD4 TCRs spanned the whole spike protein, with dominant responses in regions 160-218 and 743-854. Participants were mostly white British, with more females than males. The authors suggested clonal diversity may have been underestimated. Only 5 to 7 AZD1222 recipients were SARS-CoV-2 seropositive at baseline, limiting conclusions about previously exposed vaccinees. After two AZD1222 doses, both the breadth and the depth of spike-specific TCRs were significantly higher than at day 0 and than in MenACWY recipients. The 56-69-year group was small, and its depth increase did not reach significance, likely because of low power. Because no day 14 peak-response samples were available, repertoires were characterized only after the peak T cell response. Reportedly, close to half of the unique spike-specific TCRs recognized epitopes lying outside the regions that are mutated in the B.1.351 and B.1.1.7 variants.

The CDR3 holds 12 amino acids from the cysteine to the phenylalanine. CDR3 DNA only is kept here, 36 bases in frame from base 1. Cut back by 5 bases and 0 bases, the V and J ends lie 5 bases apart. From the germline V gene, CDR1 is SGHAT and CDR2 is FQNNGV. The CDR3 regions of human TCRbeta chains were analyzed by immunosequencing. Processing in the source paper ran as follows. Repertoire TCRs were matched against a reference library of SARS-CoV-2-specific TCRs generated with the MIRA antigen-specificity platform. Breadth was defined as the fraction of unique TCRs that were SARS-CoV-2-associated. Depth was defined as the fraction of total T cells that were SARS-CoV-2-associated. Using the MIRA data, each spike-specific TCR was mapped to the spike region that the TCR reacts to and placed in a CD4 or CD8 class. Log10-transformed breadth and depth values were compared by one-way ANOVA with Sidak's multiple comparisons tests. TCRdb stores this immuneACCESS table with in-frame sequences only. Part of the clones is absent; in the studies checked, under half of the shortfall reflects unresolved V genes, and no reason is known for the rest. The DNA was the basis for D and trimming; V, J and clone size are from that table. The sample data list about 87,000 clones, and nearly 90% of these were observed just once. In total, the top ten clones hold around 8% of the sample.

A word on this clone: Its antigen target is currently unknown. No clone much larger than this one lies a single base away; base qualities are absent.

Interpreted using the paper, the time point label stands for: baseline before first vaccination. Samples from vaccinated people were obtained from the UK trials COV001 and COV002, which included a single-blind randomized controlled phase 2/3 trial of AZD1222 (ChAdOx1 nCoV-19) in healthy adults. For TCRbeta chain sequencing, PBMC samples were collected from trial participants at day 0 and at day 28 after the second dose. The sequence came from an adult in good health. The sequenced sample was peripheral blood, obtained on day 0 of AZD1222 vaccination. Recombination connected TRBV11-2 to TRBJ2-7; a confident D gene designation cannot be given. The DNA sequence is as follows: TGTGCCAGCAGCCGAAGCTCCTACGAGCAGTACTTC. Its coded protein is CASSRSSYEQYF.